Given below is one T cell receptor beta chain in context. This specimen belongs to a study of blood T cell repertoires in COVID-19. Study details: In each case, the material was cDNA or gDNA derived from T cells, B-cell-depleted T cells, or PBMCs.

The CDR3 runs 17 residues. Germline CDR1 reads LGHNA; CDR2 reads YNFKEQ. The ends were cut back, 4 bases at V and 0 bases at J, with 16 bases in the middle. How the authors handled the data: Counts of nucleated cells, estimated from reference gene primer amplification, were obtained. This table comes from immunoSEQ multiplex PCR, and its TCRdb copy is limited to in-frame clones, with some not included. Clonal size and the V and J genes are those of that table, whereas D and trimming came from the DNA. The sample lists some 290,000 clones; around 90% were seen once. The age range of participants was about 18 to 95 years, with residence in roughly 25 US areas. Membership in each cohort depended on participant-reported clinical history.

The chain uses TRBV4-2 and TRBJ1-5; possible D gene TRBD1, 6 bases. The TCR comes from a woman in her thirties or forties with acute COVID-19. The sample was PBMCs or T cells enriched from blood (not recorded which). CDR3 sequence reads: CASSRELDRISNQPQHF. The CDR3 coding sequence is TGTGCCAGCAGCCGGGAACTGGACAGAATTAGCAATCAGCCCCAGCATTTT.